Described below is a single T cell receptor beta chain sequence and its context. Germline V lookup: CDR1 MDHEN, CDR2 SYDVKM. CDR3 size: 15 residues. V lost 4 bases and J lost 7; bases outside the gene matches: 9. This sample was included in a study of technical replicates of blood from several donors. TCRdb's copy holds only in-frame clones and misses some; the assay was immunoSEQ multiplex PCR. The sample records about 70,000 clones, about 90% being singletons. The J gene is TRBJ2-7, the V gene TRBV28; 11 positions match TRBD2. Sequencing was performed on PBMCs. The clonotype comes from a human donor in good health. Some clones in this sample may be carry-over from other donors' samples. DNA of the CDR3: TGTGCCAGCAGTTCCGGGACTAGCGGTTCGAGTGAGCAGTACTTC. Amino acids: CASSSGTSGSSEQYF.